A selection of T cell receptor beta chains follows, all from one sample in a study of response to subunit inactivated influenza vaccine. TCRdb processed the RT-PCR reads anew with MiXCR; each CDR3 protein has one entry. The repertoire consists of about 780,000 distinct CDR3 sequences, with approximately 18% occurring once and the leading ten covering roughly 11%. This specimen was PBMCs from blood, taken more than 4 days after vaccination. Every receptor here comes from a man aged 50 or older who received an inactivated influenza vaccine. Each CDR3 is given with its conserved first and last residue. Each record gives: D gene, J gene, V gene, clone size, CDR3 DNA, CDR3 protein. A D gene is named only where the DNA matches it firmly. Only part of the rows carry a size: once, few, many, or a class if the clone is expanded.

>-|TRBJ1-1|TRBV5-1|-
TGCGCCAGCATGGCAGGAGTGAAGGTCGGGAACACTGAAGCTTTCTTT
CASMAGVKVGNTEAFF
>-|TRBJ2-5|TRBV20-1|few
TGCAGTGCTAGAACCCAGCGGGAGACCCAGTACTTC
CSARTQRETQYF
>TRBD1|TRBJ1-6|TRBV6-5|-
TGTGCCAGCAGTTACTCAGGGACAGGGGAGTCACCCCTCCACTTT
CASSYSGTGESPLHF
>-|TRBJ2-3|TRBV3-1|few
TGTGCCAGCAGCCAAGGAGCGGCGGGGTTGGGTACGCAGTATTTT
CASSQGAAGLGTQYF
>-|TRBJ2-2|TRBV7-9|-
TGTGCCAGCAGCTTATTTAGGATGCGGACCGGGGAGCTGTTTTTT
CASSLFRMRTGELFF
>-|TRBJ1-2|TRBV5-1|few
TGCGCCAGCCGACTGAACACCGGGACACATGGCTACACCTTC
CASRLNTGTHGYTF
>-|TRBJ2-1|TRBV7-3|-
TGTGCCAGCAGCTTAACAGGGGGGGCATCCTACAATGAGCAGTTCTTC
CASSLTGGASYNEQFF
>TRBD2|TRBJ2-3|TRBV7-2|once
TGTGCCAGCAGCAACCGTGGGAGGGTGTTACTCGGAGATACGCAGTATTTT
CASSNRGRVLLGDTQYF
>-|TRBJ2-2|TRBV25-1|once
TGTGCCAGCAAGTCAGAGGAGATCACCGGGGAGCTGTTTTTT
CASKSEEITGELFF
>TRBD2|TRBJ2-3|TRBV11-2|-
TGTGCCAGCAGCCCGCGACTAGCGGGAGATCCGGGAATAGATACGCAGTATTTT
CASSPRLAGDPGIDTQYF
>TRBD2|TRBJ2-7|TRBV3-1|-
TGTGCCAGCAGCCAAGACGTACTAGCGGGCTACGAGCAGTACTTC
CASSQDVLAGYEQYF
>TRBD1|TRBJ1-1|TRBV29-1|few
TGCAGCGTAGGACAGGGAGGGAACACTGAAGCTTTCTTT
CSVGQGGNTEAFF
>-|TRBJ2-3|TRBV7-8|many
TGTGCCAGCAGCTTTGGGAGATCCACAGATACGCAGTATTTT
CASSFGRSTDTQYF
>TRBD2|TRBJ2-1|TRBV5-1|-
TGCGCCAGCAGCTCCCCTGGGACTAGCGGGAGAAATGAGCAGTTCTTC
CASSSPGTSGRNEQFF
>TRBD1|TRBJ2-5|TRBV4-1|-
TGCGCCAGCAGACCCCAGACAGGGCGACAGACCCAGTACTTC
CASRPQTGRQTQYF
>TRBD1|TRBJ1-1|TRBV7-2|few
TGTGCCAGCAGCTTTATCGGGACAGGTGAAGCTTTCTTT
CASSFIGTGEAFF
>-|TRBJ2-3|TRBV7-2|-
TGTGCCAGCAGCTTAGATAGGAAAATGGGCACAGATACGCAGTATTTT
CASSLDRKMGTDTQYF
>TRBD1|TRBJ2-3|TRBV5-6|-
TGTGCCAGCAGCTCCGTCTACTTCAGGGGGCTAACGGATACGCAGTATTTT
CASSSVYFRGLTDTQYF
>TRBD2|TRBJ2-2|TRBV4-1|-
TGCGCCAGCAGCCACCCAGGGACTAGCGGGTTCACGAACACCGGGGAGCTGTTTTTT
CASSHPGTSGFTNTGELFF
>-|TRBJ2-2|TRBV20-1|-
TGCAGTGCTAGCTGGGGTTCAGGGGAGCTGTTTTTT
CSASWGSGELFF
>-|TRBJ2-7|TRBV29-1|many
TGCAGCGTCATAAACAGTGGCTCCTACGAGCAGTACTTC
CSVINSGSYEQYF
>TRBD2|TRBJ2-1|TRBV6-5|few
TGTGCCAGCAGTTACATTCGGACTAGCGGGGGAGCTGAGCAGTTCTTC
CASSYIRTSGGAEQFF
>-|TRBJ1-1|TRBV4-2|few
TGTGCCAGCAGCCAAAATCCGGGACGGACGACTGAAGCTTTCTTT
CASSQNPGRTTEAFF
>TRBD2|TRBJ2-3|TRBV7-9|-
TGTGCCAGCAGCTCAGACCGACTAGCGGGGAGGGGTACGCAGTATTTT
CASSSDRLAGRGTQYF
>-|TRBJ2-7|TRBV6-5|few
TGTGCCAGCAGTTACGGGGCGGGGGCCTCCCAGGGGCAGTACTTC
CASSYGAGASQGQYF
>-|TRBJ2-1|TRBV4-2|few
TGTGCCAGCAGCCAGGCCGTCCGACTAGGAGACTCCTACAATGAGCAGTTCTTC
CASSQAVRLGDSYNEQFF
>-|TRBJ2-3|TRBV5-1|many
TGCGCCAGCAGCCCAGGACAGCGCACAGATACGCAGTATTTT
CASSPGQRTDTQYF
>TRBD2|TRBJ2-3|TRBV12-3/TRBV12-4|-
TGTGCCAGCAGTAAACTAGGACTAGCGGGAGGTGATACGCAGTATTTT
CASSKLGLAGGDTQYF
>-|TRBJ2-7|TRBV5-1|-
TGCGCCAGCAGCTTGGAAGGTATGCTCTACGAGCAGTACTTC
CASSLEGMLYEQYF
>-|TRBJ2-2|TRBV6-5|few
TGTGCCAGCAGTTACTCGGCCTCCCAAGGAAACACCGGGGAGCTGTTTTTT
CASSYSASQGNTGELFF
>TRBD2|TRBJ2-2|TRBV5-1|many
TGTGCCAGCAGCTTAGCGGGGGGAACCGGGGAGCTGTTTTTT
CASSLAGGTGELFF
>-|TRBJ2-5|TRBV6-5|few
TGTGCCAGCAGTTACCCAGACAGCCAAGAGACCCAGTACTTC
CASSYPDSQETQYF
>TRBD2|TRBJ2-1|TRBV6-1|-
TGTGCCAGCAGAGTCCTAGCGGGAGGGCCAAATGAGCAGTTCTTC
CASRVLAGGPNEQFF
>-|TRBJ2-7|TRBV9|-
TGTGCCAGCAGCCCGCAGGCTGACGGCTACGAGCAGTACTTC
CASSPQADGYEQYF
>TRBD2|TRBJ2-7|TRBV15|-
TGTGCCACCAGCACTGAACCGGGGGGTTACTACGAGCAGTACTTC
CATSTEPGGYYEQYF
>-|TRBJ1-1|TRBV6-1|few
TGTGCCAGCAGAGTTGACATGCGGACTGAAGCTTTCTTT
CASRVDMRTEAFF
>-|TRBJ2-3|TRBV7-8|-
TGTGCCAGCAGCCCCCAACGGGTCGTGGATACGCAGTATTTT
CASSPQRVVDTQYF
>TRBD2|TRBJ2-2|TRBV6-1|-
TGTGCCAGCACCCAAACTAGCGGGAGGCGCGACACCGGGGAGCTGTTTTTT
CASTQTSGRRDTGELFF
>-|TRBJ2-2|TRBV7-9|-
TGTGCCAGCAGCTTATCCGAGGGAATCGGGGAGCTGTTTTTT
CASSLSEGIGELFF
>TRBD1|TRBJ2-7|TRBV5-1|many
TGCGCCAGCAGCCAATCCGACAGGGGCGAGCAGTACTTC
CASSQSDRGEQYF
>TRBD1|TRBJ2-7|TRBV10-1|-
TGCGCCAGCAGTGAGCTTCGGACAGGGGCCTACGAGCAGTACTTC
CASSELRTGAYEQYF
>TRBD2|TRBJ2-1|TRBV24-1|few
TGTGCCACCAGTGGGGTGGGCGGGGGGCCCTACAATGAGCAGTTCTTC
CATSGVGGGPYNEQFF
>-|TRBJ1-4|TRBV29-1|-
TGCAGCGTCTACAGCGATAATGAAAAACTGTTTTTT
CSVYSDNEKLFF
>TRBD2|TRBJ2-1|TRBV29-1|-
TGCAGCGTAGACCTTACTAGCGGGGGCTACAATGAGCAGTTCTTC
CSVDLTSGGYNEQFF
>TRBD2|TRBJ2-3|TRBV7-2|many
TGTGCCAGCAGCTTAAACCCCGGGGGGAGCACAGATACGCAGTATTTT
CASSLNPGGSTDTQYF
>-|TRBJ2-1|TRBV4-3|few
TGCGCCAGCAGCCAAGAGGGTGCAGCAAATGAGCAGTTCTTC
CASSQEGAANEQFF